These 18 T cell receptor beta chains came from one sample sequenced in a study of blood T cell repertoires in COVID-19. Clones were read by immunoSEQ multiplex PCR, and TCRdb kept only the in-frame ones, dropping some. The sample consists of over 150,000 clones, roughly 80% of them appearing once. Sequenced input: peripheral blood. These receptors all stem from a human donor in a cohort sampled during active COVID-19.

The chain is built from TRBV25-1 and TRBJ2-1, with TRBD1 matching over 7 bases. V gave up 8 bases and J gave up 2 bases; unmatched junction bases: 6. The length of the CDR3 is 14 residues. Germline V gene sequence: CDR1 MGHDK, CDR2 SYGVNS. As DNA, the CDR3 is TGTGCCAGCTCAGAAACAGGGGCCTACAATGAGCAGTTCTTC. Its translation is CASSETGAYNEQFF.

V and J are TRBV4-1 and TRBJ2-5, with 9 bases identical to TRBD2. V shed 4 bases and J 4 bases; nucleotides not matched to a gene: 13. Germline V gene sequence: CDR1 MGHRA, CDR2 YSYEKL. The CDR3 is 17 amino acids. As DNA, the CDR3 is TGCGCCAGCAGCCCAACTGGAGGCGGGGGGGCCAGAGAGACCCAGTACTTC. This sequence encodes CASSPTGGGGARETQYF.

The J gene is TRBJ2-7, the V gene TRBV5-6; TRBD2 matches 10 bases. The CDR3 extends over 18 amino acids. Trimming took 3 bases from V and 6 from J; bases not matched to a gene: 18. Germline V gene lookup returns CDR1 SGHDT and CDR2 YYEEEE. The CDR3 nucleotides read TGTGCCAGCAGCTGGAGGGCTTTTCGGCTAGCGGGGGAAGGCGAGCAGTACTTC. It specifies CASSWRAFRLAGEGEQYF.

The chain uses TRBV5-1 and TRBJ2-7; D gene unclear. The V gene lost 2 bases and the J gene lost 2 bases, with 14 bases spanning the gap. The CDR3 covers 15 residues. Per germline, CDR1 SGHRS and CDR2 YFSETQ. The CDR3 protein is CASSLRSQDAYEQYF. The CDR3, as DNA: TGCGCCAGCAGCTTAAGGTCTCAGGATGCCTACGAGCAGTACTTC.

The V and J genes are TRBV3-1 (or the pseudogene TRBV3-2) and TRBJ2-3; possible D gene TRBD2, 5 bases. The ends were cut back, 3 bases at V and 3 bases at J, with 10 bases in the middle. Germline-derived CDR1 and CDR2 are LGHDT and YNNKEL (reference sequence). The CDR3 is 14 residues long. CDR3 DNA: TGTGCCAGCAGCCAGATCCTAGCAACAGATACGCAGTATTTT. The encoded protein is CASSQILATDTQYF.

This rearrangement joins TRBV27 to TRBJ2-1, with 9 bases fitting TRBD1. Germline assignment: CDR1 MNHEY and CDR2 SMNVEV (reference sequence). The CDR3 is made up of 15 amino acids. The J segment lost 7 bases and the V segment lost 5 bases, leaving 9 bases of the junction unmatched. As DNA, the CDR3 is TGTGCCAGCAGTCTAGGGACAGGGAGCGATAATGAGCAGTTCTTC. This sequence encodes CASSLGTGSDNEQFF.

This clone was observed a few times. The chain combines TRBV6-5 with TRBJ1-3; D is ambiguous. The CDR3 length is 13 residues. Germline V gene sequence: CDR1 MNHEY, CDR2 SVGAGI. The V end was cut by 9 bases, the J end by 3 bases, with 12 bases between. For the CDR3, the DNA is TGTGCCAGTCAGTCAGGTCGTGGAAACACCATATATTTT. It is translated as CASQSGRGNTIYF.

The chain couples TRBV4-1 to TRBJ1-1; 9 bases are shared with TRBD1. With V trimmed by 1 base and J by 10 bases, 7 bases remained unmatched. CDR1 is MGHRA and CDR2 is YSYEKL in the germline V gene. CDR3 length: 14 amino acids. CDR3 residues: CASSQGGQGRRAFF. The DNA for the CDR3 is TGCGCCAGCAGCCAAGGGGGACAGGGAAGGAGAGCTTTCTTT.

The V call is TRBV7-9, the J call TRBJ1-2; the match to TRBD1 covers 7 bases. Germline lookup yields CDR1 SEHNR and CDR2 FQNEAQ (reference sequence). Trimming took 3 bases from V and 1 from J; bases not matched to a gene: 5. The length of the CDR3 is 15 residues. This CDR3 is CASSFTGAFNYGYTF. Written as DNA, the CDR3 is TGTGCCAGCAGCTTCACAGGGGCCTTTAACTATGGCTACACCTTC. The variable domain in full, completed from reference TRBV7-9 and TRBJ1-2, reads DTGVSQNPRHKITKRGQNVTFRCDPISEHNRLYWYRQTLGQGPEFLTYFQNEAQLEKSRLLSDRFSAERPKGSFSTLEIQRTEQGDSAMYLCASSFTGAFNYGYTFGSGTRLTVV.

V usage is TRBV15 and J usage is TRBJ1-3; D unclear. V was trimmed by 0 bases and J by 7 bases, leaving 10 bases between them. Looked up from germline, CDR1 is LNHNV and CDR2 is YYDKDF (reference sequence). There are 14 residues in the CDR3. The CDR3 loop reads CATSREAGVNTIYF. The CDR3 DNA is TGTGCCACCAGCAGAGAGGCGGGAGTCAACACCATATATTTT.

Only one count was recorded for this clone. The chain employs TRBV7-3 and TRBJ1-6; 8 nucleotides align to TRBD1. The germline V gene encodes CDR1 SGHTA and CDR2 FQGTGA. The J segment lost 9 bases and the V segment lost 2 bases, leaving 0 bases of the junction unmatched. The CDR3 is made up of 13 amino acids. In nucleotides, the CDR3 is TGTGCCAGCAGCTTAGACAGGGGTTCACCCCTCCACTTT. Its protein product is CASSLDRGSPLHF.

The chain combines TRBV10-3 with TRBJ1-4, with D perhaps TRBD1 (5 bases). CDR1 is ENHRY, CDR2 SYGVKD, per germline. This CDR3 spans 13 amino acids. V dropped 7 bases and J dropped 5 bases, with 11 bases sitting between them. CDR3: CAIKGSENEKLFF. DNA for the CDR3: TGTGCCATCAAGGGGTCTGAAAATGAAAAACTGTTTTTT.

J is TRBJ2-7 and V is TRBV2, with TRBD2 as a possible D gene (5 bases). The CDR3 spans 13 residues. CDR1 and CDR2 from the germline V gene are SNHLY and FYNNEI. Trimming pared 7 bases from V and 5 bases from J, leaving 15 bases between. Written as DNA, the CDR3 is TGTGCCAGCACCCCTAGACGGCGGGACGAGCAGTACTTC. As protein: CASTPRRRDEQYF.

This CDR3 is CASSLRGGYTF. The CDR3 DNA is TGTGCCAGCAGCTTGCGCGGCGGCTACACCTTC. This chain links TRBV5-6 with TRBJ1-2, with D unresolved. Trimming took 1 base from V and 8 from J, leaving 6 bases between them. The CDR3 has 11 residues. Germline V gene data show CDR1 as SGHDT and CDR2 as YYEEEE.

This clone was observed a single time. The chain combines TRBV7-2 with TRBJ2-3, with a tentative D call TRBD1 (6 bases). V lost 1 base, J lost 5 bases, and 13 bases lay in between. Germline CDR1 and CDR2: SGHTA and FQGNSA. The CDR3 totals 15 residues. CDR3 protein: CASSLVTGNRDTQYF. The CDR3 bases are TGTGCCAGCAGCTTAGTTACAGGGAATAGAGATACGCAGTATTTT.

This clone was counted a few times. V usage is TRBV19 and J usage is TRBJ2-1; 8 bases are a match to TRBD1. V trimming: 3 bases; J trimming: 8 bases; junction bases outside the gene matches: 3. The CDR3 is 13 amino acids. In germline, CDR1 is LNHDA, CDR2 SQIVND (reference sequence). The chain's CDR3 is CASSIPGGDEQFF. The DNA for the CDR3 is TGTGCCAGTAGTATTCCAGGGGGCGATGAGCAGTTCTTC.

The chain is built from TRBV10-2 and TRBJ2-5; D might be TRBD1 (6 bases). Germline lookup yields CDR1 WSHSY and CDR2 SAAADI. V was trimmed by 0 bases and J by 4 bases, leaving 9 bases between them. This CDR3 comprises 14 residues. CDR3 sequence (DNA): TGCGCCAGCAGTGAGTCGGGACAAGGAGAGACCCAGTACTTC. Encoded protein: CASSESGQGETQYF.

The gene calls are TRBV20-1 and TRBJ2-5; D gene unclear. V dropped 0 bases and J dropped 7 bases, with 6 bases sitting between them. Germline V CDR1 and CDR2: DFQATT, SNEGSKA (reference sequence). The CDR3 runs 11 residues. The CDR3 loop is CSARDPGTQYF. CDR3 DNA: TGCAGTGCTAGAGACCCGGGGACCCAGTACTTC.